The TCR beta chain described here comes from a study of CD8 T cells in Susac syndrome. Study-wide context: When blood was drawn, the patients with Susac syndrome were therapy-naive, on corticosteroids, or on intravenous immunoglobulin alone. The study's findings and limits: Within Susac syndrome CD4+ T cell repertoires, clonal expansion was not evident. As acknowledged by the study, its TCR sequencing and HLA analysis included a relatively small number of individuals.

When the RNA was reverse transcribed, random hexamers were used with an input of roughly 0.45 to 1 ug. TCRdb called the immunoSEQ multiplex PCR reads again in MiXCR, with one record for every CDR3 protein. Of some 200,000 distinct CDR3 sequences listed, approximately 95% are singletons. TCR beta sequencing was performed on blood CD8+ and CD4+ T cells. Germline values: CDR1 MNHEY, CDR2 SMNVEV (reference sequence). V lost 3 bases and J lost 6, with 8 bases in between. The CDR3 contains 13 residues. About this clonotype: What it binds is not known.

The rearrangement uses TRBV27 and TRBJ2-2; perhaps TRBD2 as D (5 bases). The sample comprised CD4+ T cells from PBMCs. The origin of this receptor is a human donor with Susac syndrome. The CDR3 nucleotides are TGTGCCAGCAGTTTTCGGGGTTCCGGGGAGCTGTTTTTT. Amino acids: CASSFRGSGELFF.